The subject of this entry is one T cell receptor (beta chain). In germline, CDR1 is SQVTM, CDR2 ANQGSEA. V lost 3 bases, J lost 0 bases, and 17 bases lay in between. CDR3 length: 16 amino acids. This record belongs to a study of blood T cell repertoires in COVID-19. Sequenced by immunoSEQ multiplex PCR; TCRdb stores in-frame clones only, minus some. Among roughly 250,000 clones listed, 79% were seen once. This TCR was recovered from a woman in her thirties or forties with active or convalescent COVID-19. This rearrangement joins TRBV29-1 to TRBJ1-1; D is ambiguous. The specimen sequenced was peripheral blood. The CDR3 DNA is TGCAGCGTTGATTTCCTGTCACTCCTCCTGAACACTGAAGCTTTCTTT. Protein product: CSVDFLSLLLNTEAFF.